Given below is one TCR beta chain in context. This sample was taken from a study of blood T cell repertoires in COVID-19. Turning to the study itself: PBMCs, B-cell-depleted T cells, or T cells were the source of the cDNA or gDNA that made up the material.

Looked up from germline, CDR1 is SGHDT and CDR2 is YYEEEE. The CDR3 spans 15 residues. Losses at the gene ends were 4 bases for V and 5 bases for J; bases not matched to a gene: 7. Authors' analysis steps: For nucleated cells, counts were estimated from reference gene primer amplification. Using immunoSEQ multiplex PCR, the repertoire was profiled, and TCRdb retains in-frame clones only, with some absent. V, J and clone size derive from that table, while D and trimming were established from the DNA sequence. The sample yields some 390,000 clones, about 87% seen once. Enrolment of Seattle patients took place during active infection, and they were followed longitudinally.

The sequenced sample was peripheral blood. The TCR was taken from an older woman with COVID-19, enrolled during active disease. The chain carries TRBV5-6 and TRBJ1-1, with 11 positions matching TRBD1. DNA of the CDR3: TGTGCCAGCAGCCCCCGGACAGGGGGCGCGACTGAAGCTTTCTTT. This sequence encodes CASSPRTGGATEAFF.